The 2 T cell receptor beta chains below were found in one sample sequenced in a study of cytomegalovirus exposure and HLA in healthy donors. 60 Vbeta and 13 Jbeta primers were used in PCR. Profiled with immunoSEQ multiplex PCR; TCRdb holds only in-frame clones, not every one. The sample records roughly 200,000 clones, 80% to 85% being singletons. Material: PBMCs. Source of these receptors: a woman aged 18-35 years in good health and CMV-seronegative.

This clone appeared once. This chain links TRBV10-2 with TRBJ2-7, with 8 bases aligning to TRBD1. V lost 4 bases to trimming and J lost 4 bases; unmatched junction nucleotides: 6. CDR1 and CDR2 (germline): WSHSY, SAAADI. The CDR3 is 14 amino acids. The CDR3 nucleotides are TGCGCCAGCAGTGCCCGACAGGGGAAATACGAGCAGTACGTC. This sequence encodes CASSARQGKYEQYV.

The rearrangement joins TRBV27 to TRBJ2-2, with D possibly TRBD2 on 5 matching bases. CDR1 and CDR2 (germline): MNHEY, SMNVEV (reference sequence). The CDR3 totals 13 residues. The V and J ends lost 10 bases and 0 bases respectively, with 9 bases between them. The CDR3 nucleotides read TGTGCCACCCGAGGGTCGAACACCGGGGAGCTGTTTTTT. Amino acids: CATRGSNTGELFF.